This entry lists 5 T cell receptor beta chains sequenced from one sample in a study of blood T cell repertoires in COVID-19. TCRdb's table, derived via immunoSEQ multiplex PCR, lists solely in-frame clones and lacks some. Altogether 120,000 or so clones are present, roughly 84% being singletons, with the ten largest covering 3.9%. Sequencing input: PBMCs or T cells enriched from blood (not recorded which). The source of these receptors is a woman in her 30s who had recovered from COVID-19.

The chain joins TRBV19 to TRBJ2-7; D is ambiguous. Trimming removed 10 bases at V and 9 bases at J, with 19 bases between. The V gene's germline CDR1 is LNHDA and CDR2 SQIVND (reference sequence). This CDR3 has 12 residues. The CDR3 spells CATDDFDSGQYF. The CDR3 DNA reads TGTGCCACGGATGATTTCGATTCGGGGCAGTACTTC.

This chain links TRBV18 with TRBJ2-1; 10 nucleotides line up with TRBD1. Looked up from germline, CDR1 is KGHSH and CDR2 is LQKENI. The CDR3 is made up of 15 amino acids. V was clipped by 4 bases and J by 6 bases; unmatched bases: 6. The CDR3 loop is CASSLDRGPANEQFF. The CDR3 DNA reads as TGTGCCAGCTCACTCGACAGGGGGCCCGCCAATGAGCAGTTCTTC.

CDR3 in amino acids: CASSLEQGGTQYF. In DNA form, the CDR3 reads TGTGCCAGCAGCTTAGAGCAGGGCGGTACGCAGTATTTT. The chain employs TRBV7-9 and TRBJ2-3, with D possibly TRBD1 on 5 matching bases. Trimming took 1 base from V and 8 from J, leaving 10 bases between them. Germline CDR1 SEHNR, CDR2 FQNEAQ (reference sequence). CDR3 length: 13 amino acids.

This chain connects TRBV27 to TRBJ1-1; a weak D match, TRBD1 (5 bases). V was shortened by 4 bases and J by 1 base, with 10 bases between the two germline ends. There are 14 residues in the CDR3. From germline, CDR1 is MNHEY and CDR2 SMNVEV (reference sequence). The CDR3 bases are TGTGCCAGCAGTTGGGGCAGTGGGAACACTGAAGCTTTCTTT. It yields the protein CASSWGSGNTEAFF.

The genes are TRBV6-5 and TRBJ1-1; D is unresolved. V lost 5 bases to trimming and J lost 1 base, with 8 bases between them. The CDR3 is made up of 13 amino acids. Germline V gene data show CDR1 as MNHEY and CDR2 as SVGAGI. Written as DNA, the CDR3 is TGTGCCAGCAGTCCCTATTGGAACACTGAAGCTTTCTTT. Its translation: CASSPYWNTEAFF.